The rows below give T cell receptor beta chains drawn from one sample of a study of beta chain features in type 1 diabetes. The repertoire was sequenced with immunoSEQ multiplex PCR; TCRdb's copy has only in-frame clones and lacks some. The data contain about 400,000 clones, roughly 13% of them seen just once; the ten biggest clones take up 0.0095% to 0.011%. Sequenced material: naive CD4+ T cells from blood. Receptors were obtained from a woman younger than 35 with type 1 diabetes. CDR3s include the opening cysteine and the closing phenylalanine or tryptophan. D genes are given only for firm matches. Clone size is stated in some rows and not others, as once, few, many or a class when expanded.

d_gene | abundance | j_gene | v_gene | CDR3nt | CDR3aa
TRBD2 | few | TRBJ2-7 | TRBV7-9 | TGTGCCAGCAGCGGTACTAGCGGCCTCTACGAGCAGTACTTC | CASSGTSGLYEQYF
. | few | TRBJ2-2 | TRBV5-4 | TGTGCCAGCAGCCCCGGGTCAGGGGTGTACACCGGGGAGCTGTTTTTT | CASSPGSGVYTGELFF
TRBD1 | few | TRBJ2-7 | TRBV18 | TGTGCCAGCTCGCCGGGACAGGGGGCTTCCGAGCAGTACTTC | CASSPGQGASEQYF
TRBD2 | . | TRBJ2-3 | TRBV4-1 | TGCGCCAGCAGCCAACTAGCGGTGCGGAATACGCAGTATTTT | CASSQLAVRNTQYF
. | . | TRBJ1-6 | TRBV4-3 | TGCGCCAGCAGCCAAGGGGGGGAAGGGACCTATAATTCACCCCTCCACTTT | CASSQGGEGTYNSPLHF
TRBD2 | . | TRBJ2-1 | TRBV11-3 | TGTGCCAGCAGCTTAGTTTTCGCTAGCGGGTCCAATGAGCAGTTCTTC | CASSLVFASGSNEQFF
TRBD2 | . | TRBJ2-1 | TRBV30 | TGTGCCTGGAATGGAGCTAGCGGGAGGGCCCCGTGGCAGTTCTTC | CAWNGASGRAPWQFF
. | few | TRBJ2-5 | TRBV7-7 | TGTGCCGTCAGTCCACGGGAAGAGACCCAGTACTTC | CAVSPREETQYF
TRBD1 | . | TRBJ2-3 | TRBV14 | TGTGCCAGCAGCCAAGAATGGACAGGACCAGATACGCAGTATTTT | CASSQEWTGPDTQYF
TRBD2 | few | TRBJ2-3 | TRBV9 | TGTGCCAGCAGCCCGAGCGGGAGGGCCGGGTACCGGTCAGATACGCAGTATTTT | CASSPSGRAGYRSDTQYF
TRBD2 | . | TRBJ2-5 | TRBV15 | TGTGCCACCAGCCGGGCCGGGGGGGTTCAGGAGACCCAGTACTTC | CATSRAGGVQETQYF
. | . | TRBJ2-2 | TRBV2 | TGTGCCAGCAGCGTCCGTGGTTTCGGGAACACCGGGGAGCTGTTTTTT | CASSVRGFGNTGELFF
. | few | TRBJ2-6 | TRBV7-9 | TGTGCCAGCAGCCGAATCAGGGGCTCTGGGGCCAACGTCCTGACTTTC | CASSRIRGSGANVLTF
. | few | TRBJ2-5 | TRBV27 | TGTGCCAGCAGTTTCGTGCAGGACAAGACCCAGTACTTC | CASSFVQDKTQYF
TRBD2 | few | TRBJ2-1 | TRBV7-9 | TGTGCCAGCAGCTTACCGCGGGGGGACGGGAACAATGAGCAGTTCTTC | CASSLPRGDGNNEQFF
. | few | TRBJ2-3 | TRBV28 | TGTGCCAGCAGTGAGGGTACGCAGTATTTT | CASSEGTQYF
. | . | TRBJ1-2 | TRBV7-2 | TGTGCCAGCAGCCCGGGGGACCCCTCAGGCTACACCTTC | CASSPGDPSGYTF
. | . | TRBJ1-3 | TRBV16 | TGTGCCAGCAGCCAATCTTCGGGAAACTCTGGAAACACCATATATTTT | CASSQSSGNSGNTIYF